Below, 2 T cell receptor beta chains from the same sample are listed, as sequenced in a study of blood T cell repertoires in COVID-19. Sequencing used immunoSEQ multiplex PCR; TCRdb keeps in-frame clones, though not all of them. The table includes about 270,000 clones, around 85% detected once. The sequenced material came from peripheral blood. These TCRs come from a human donor with COVID-19, enrolled during active disease. The donor label of this sample is uncertain.

The J gene is TRBJ2-1, the V gene TRBV20-1, with a possible D match to TRBD2 (6 bases). With 7 bases removed from V and 7 bases from J, the gap between germline ends came to 11 bases. The CDR3 runs to 11 residues. From germline, CDR1 is DFQATT and CDR2 SNEGSKA (reference sequence). This CDR3 reads CSGDFKNEQFF. In DNA form, the CDR3 reads TGCAGTGGGGACTTTAAAAATGAGCAGTTCTTC.

The V call is TRBV19, the J call TRBJ1-5; D gene uncertain. The CDR3 is 15 amino acids. Germline CDR1 reads LNHDA; CDR2 reads SQIVND (reference sequence). The ends were cut back, 5 bases at V and 4 bases at J, with 15 bases in the middle. The CDR3: CASSSGGVGNQPQHF. The CDR3 DNA reads TGTGCCAGTAGTTCGGGTGGAGTAGGTAATCAGCCCCAGCATTTT.